This T cell receptor beta chain derives from a study of blood T cell repertoires in COVID-19. For the study at large: Collection of acute and convalescent COVID-19 samples took place in the United States, Italy and Spain.

Clinical histories supplied by participants themselves formed the basis of cohort assignment. Losses at the gene ends were 2 bases for V and 4 bases for J; bases not matched to a gene: 5. CDR3 length equals 15 residues. Germline V CDR1 and CDR2: SNHLY, FYNNEI. The protocol was immunoSEQ multiplex PCR, while the TCRdb copy is restricted to in-frame clones and leaves out a portion. The sample has over 200,000 clones; about 90% are singletons. This receptor was identified in a young man who had recovered from COVID-19. Sequencing was carried out using PBMCs or T cells enriched from blood (not recorded which). The gene calls are TRBV2 and TRBJ1-1; TRBD1 agrees at 9 bases. The CDR3 region is CASSERTGVFTEAFF. CDR3 coding DNA: TGTGCCAGCAGTGAAAGGACAGGGGTTTTCACTGAAGCTTTCTTT.